This T cell receptor beta chain was captured by sequencing in a study of Graves' ophthalmopathy and Graves' hyperthyroidism. Scientists amplified the TCR beta CDR3 regions from RNA transcripts. Scientists carried out first-round RT-PCR using HTBI primers and then a second-round multiplex PCR. TCRdb reanalysed the multiplex PCR reads using MiXCR and keeps one entry per CDR3 protein. The data contain roughly 700,000 distinct CDR3 sequences, 40% of them singletons. The CDR3 sequence is 15 residues long. V was shortened by 6 bases and J by 0 bases, with 12 bases between the two germline ends. Germline loops: CDR1 LGHNA, CDR2 YSLEER. This clonotype occurred a few times.

The sequence derives from an adult man with Graves' ophthalmopathy. Sequencing input: peripheral blood. The gene calls are TRBV4-3 and TRBJ1-3; D is unclear. The CDR3 region is CASRRQDYSGNTIYF. Here the CDR3 DNA reads TGCGCCAGCAGGCGTCAAGATTACTCTGGAAACACCATATATTTT.